The rows below give T cell receptor beta chains drawn from one sample of a study of blood T cell repertoires in COVID-19. Assay: immunoSEQ multiplex PCR; the TCRdb copy retains only in-frame clones and omits some. The table shows over 90,000 clones, with approximately 84% occurring only once. Sample: peripheral blood. The receptors were gathered from a man older than 75 with active or convalescent COVID-19. The CDR3 runs from the conserved cysteine through the conserved F or W. A D gene is named only where the DNA matches it firmly. Some rows mark clone size as missing; the rest say once, few, many or name a class of expanded clone.

d_gene | abundance | j_gene | v_gene | CDR3aa | CDR3nt
TRBD1 | . | TRBJ1-4 | TRBV19 | CASSLLPGQGYEKLFF | TGTGCCAGTAGTCTCTTACCGGGACAGGGGTATGAAAAACTGTTTTTT
. | . | TRBJ2-5 | TRBV5-1 | CASSFLDGEETQYF | TGCGCCAGCAGCTTCCTTGACGGGGAAGAGACCCAGTACTTC
. | . | TRBJ1-1 | TRBV10-3 | CAISEATMNTEAFF | TGTGCCATCAGTGAGGCCACAATGAACACTGAAGCTTTCTTT
. | . | TRBJ2-7 | TRBV24-1 | CATSSDHSSYEQYF | TGTGCCACCAGTTCAGACCACAGCTCCTACGAGCAGTACTTC
. | once | TRBJ1-2 | TRBV28 | CASSSGNFRGYTF | TGTGCCAGCAGTAGCGGGAATTTTCGGGGCTACACCTTC
. | once | TRBJ1-4 | TRBV6-4 | CASSDTGGDEKLFF | TGTGCCAGCAGTGACACTGGAGGGGATGAAAAACTGTTTTTT
TRBD2 | . | TRBJ2-5 | TRBV7-2 | CASSPPGGVETQYF | TGTGCCAGCAGCCCCCCCGGGGGGGTAGAGACCCAGTACTTC
TRBD1 | . | TRBJ1-4 | TRBV13 | CASRKQGAANEKLFF | TGTGCCAGCAGAAAACAGGGGGCGGCTAATGAAAAACTGTTTTTT
. | . | TRBJ2-3 | TRBV11-3 | CASSSQGMGDTQYF | TGTGCCAGCAGCTCCCAGGGGATGGGAGATACGCAGTATTTT
. | few | TRBJ1-2 | TRBV27 | CASRGSYGYTF | TGTGCCAGCAGGGGCTCCTATGGCTACACCTTC
TRBD2 | once | TRBJ2-1 | TRBV7-2 | CASSRGDLGSYNEQFF | TGTGCCAGCAGCCGGGGGGATCTAGGAAGCTACAATGAGCAGTTCTTC
. | . | TRBJ1-4 | TRBV7-9 | CASSLAAAANEKLFF | TGTGCCAGCAGCTTAGCCGCCGCAGCTAATGAAAAACTGTTTTTT
. | . | TRBJ1-1 | TRBV7-3 | CASSLEEHTEAFF | TGTGCCAGCAGCTTAGAGGAGCACACTGAAGCTTTCTTT
. | . | TRBJ1-1 | TRBV6-5 | CASTPSANMNTEAFF | TGTGCCAGCACCCCAAGCGCAAATATGAACACTGAAGCTTTCTTT
TRBD1 | . | TRBJ1-2 | TRBV11-2 | CASSLGTGNSYTF | TGTGCCAGCAGCTTAGGGACAGGGAATAGCTACACCTTC
. | . | TRBJ2-2 | TRBV2 | CASSDRGKLSGELFF | TGTGCCAGCAGTGATCGGGGGAAACTCTCCGGGGAGCTGTTTTTT
. | . | TRBJ2-2 | TRBV7-2 | CASSLAHPGRVWNTGELFF | TGTGCCAGCAGCTTAGCGCACCCGGGTCGGGTTTGGAACACCGGGGAGCTGTTTTTT
. | . | TRBJ1-1 | TRBV6-2/TRBV6-3 | CASSYSREEGTEAFF | TGTGCCAGCAGTTACTCGAGGGAAGAAGGCACTGAAGCTTTCTTT
TRBD1 | . | TRBJ2-2 | TRBV5-1 | CASSSDRAHGELFF | TGCGCCAGCAGCAGCGACAGGGCCCACGGGGAGCTGTTTTTT
. | . | TRBJ1-1 | TRBV12-5 | CASGLAPTEAFF | TGTGCTAGTGGTTTGGCCCCTACTGAAGCTTTCTTT
TRBD2 | . | TRBJ2-3 | TRBV6-5 | CASSGLAGGTDTQYF | TGTGCCAGCAGCGGACTAGCGGGGGGCACAGATACGCAGTATTTT
. | . | TRBJ2-2 | TRBV7-6 | CASSLGGANTGELFF | TGTGCCAGCAGCTTAGGGGGGGCGAACACCGGGGAGCTGTTTTTT
TRBD1 | . | TRBJ1-5 | TRBV30 | CAWSPVGRGQSNQPQHF | TGTGCCTGGAGCCCTGTTGGCAGGGGGCAGAGCAATCAGCCCCAGCATTTT
. | . | TRBJ2-3 | TRBV24-1 | CATSGGRSTDTQYF | TGTGCCACCAGTGGAGGCAGAAGCACAGATACGCAGTATTTT
. | . | TRBJ1-6 | TRBV3-1/TRBV3-2 | CASSTTGNNSPLHF | TGTGCCAGCAGTACGACGGGTAATAATTCACCCCTCCACTTT
. | . | TRBJ2-1 | TRBV4-1 | CASTSEPNYNEQFF | TGCGCCTCAACTTCTGAGCCTAACTACAATGAGCAGTTCTTC
. | . | TRBJ1-2 | TRBV12-3/TRBV12-4 | CASRSVYGYTF | TGTGCCAGCAGGTCCGTCTATGGCTACACCTTC
. | . | TRBJ2-2 | TRBV19 | CASSPRQDTGELFF | TGTGCCAGTAGTCCGCGACAAGACACCGGGGAGCTGTTTTTT
TRBD1 | . | TRBJ1-5 | TRBV2 | CATQDRVNSNQPQHF | TGTGCCACCCAGGACAGGGTGAATAGCAATCAGCCCCAGCATTTT
. | . | TRBJ1-1 | TRBV9 | CASSALDSANTEAFF | TGTGCCAGCAGCGCCCTTGACAGTGCGAACACTGAAGCTTTCTTT